This T cell receptor (beta chain) was captured by sequencing in a study of cytomegalovirus exposure and HLA in healthy donors. Concerning this clone itself: Its antigen is unknown.

Study results and limitations: TRBV6-2, TRBV6-3 and some other V segments were unresolvable in 87-base-pair reads. Researchers reported in a later analysis that common viral pathogens appeared linked to several top clusters. TCR beta sequences numbering around 15,000 were associated with HLA alleles at 0.05 false discovery rate in a later analysis. Sequencing had likely introduced a cluster of highly shared sequence variants as an artifact.

It was with 60 Vbeta and 13 Jbeta primers that the PCR ran. The protocol was immunoSEQ multiplex PCR, while the TCRdb copy is restricted to in-frame clones and leaves out a portion. The table includes roughly 150,000 clones, around 80% detected once. Trimming shortened V by 7 bases and J by 6 bases, and 22 bases separated the two germline ends. Germline loops: CDR1 MDHEN, CDR2 SYDVKM. The CDR3 is 16 amino acids. The sequence came from a female donor in good health and CMV-seronegative. The sequenced material came from PBMCs. The rearrangement joins TRBV28 to TRBJ1-3; D may be TRBD1 (5 bases). The CDR3 spells CASTSLGSGYENTIYF. Here the CDR3 DNA reads TGTGCCAGCACCTCCCTTGGCTCAGGGTATGAAAACACCATATATTTT.